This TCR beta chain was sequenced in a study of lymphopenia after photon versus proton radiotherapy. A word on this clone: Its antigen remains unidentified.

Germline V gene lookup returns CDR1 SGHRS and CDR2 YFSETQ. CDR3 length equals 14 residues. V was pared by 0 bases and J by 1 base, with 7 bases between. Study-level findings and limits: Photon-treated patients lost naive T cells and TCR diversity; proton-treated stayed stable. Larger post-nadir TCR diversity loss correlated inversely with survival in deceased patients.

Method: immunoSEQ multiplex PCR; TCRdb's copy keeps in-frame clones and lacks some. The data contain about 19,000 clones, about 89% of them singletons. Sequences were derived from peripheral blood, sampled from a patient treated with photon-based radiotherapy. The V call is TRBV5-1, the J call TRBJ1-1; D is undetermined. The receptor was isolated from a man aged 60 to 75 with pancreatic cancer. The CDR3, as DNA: TGCGCCAGCAGCTTGGCACACCAGAACACTGAAGCTTTCTTT. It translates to CASSLAHQNTEAFF.